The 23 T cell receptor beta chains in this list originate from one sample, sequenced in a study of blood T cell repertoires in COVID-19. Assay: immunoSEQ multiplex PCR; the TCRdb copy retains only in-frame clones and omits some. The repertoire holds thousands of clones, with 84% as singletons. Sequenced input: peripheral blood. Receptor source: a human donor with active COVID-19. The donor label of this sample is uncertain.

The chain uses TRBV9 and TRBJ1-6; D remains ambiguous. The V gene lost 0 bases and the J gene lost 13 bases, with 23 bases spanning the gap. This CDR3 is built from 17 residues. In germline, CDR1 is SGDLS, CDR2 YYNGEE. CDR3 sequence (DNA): TGTGCCAGCAGCGTAGAGGCCTCCGGGGTTGGCGAAGATCCCCTCCACTTT. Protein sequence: CASSVEASGVGEDPLHF.

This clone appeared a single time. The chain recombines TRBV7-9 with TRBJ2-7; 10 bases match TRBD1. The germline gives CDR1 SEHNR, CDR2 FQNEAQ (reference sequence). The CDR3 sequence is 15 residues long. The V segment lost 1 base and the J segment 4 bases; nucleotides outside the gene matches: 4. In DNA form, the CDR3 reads TGTGCCAGCAGCTTAGGACAGGGGGCGTTGTACGAGCAGTACTTC. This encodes CASSLGQGALYEQYF.

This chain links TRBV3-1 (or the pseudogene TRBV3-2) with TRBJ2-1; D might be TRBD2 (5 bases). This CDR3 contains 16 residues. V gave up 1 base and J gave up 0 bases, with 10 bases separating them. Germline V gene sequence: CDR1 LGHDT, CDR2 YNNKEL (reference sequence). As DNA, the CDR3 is TGTGCCAGCAGCCAAGTTCTAGGGAGCTCCTACAATGAGCAGTTCTTC. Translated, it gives CASSQVLGSSYNEQFF.

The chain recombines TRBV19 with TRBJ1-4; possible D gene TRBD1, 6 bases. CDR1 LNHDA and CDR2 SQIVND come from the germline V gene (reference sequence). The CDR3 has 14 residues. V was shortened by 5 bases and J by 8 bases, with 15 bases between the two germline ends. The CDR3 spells CASSGTSAAEKLFF. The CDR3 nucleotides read TGTGCCAGTAGTGGGACAAGCGCCGCGGAAAAACTGTTTTTT.

The DNA of the CDR3 is TGCAGCGTCCACTTGTTGAGGACTGAAGCTTTCTTT. It encodes CSVHLLRTEAFF. This chain connects TRBV29-1 to TRBJ1-1; D is unresolved. Germline CDR1 is SQVTM and CDR2 is ANQGSEA. Between the trimmed V and J ends, which lost 6 bases and 5 bases, there was a span of 13 bases. CDR3 length: 12 amino acids.

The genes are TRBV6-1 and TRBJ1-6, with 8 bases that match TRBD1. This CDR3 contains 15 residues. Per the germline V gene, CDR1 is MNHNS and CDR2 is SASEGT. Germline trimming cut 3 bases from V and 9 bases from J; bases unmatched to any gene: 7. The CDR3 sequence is CASSEGQVQSSPLHF. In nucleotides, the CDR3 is TGTGCCAGCAGTGAGGGACAGGTGCAGAGTTCACCCCTCCACTTT.

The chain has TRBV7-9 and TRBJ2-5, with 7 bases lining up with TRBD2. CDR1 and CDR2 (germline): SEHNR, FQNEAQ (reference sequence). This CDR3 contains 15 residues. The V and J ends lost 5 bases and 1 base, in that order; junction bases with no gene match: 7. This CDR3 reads CASSPALATQETQYF. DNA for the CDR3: TGTGCCAGCAGCCCAGCACTAGCGACCCAAGAGACCCAGTACTTC.

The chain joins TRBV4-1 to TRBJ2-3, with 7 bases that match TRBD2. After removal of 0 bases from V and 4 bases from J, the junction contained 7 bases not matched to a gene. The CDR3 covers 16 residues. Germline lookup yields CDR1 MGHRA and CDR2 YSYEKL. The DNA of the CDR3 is TGCGCCAGCAGCCAAGATGAGGCTAGCGGCGCAGATACGCAGTATTTT. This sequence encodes CASSQDEASGADTQYF.

The CDR3 spells CASSLDQGNSPLHF. The CDR3 nucleotides are TGTGCCAGCAGCTTAGATCAGGGGAATTCACCCCTCCACTTT. The genes are TRBV11-3 and TRBJ1-6, with a tentative D call TRBD1 (6 bases). The CDR3 contains 14 residues. Germline V gives CDR1 SGHNT, CDR2 YENEEA. Trimming took off 0 bases at V and 7 bases at J, with 7 bases between the two ends.

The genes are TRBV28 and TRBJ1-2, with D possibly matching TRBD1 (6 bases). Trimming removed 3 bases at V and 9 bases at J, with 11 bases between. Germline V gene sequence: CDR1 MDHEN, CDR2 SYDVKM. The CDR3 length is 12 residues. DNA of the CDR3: TGTGCCAGCAGTTTGACAGGCCCACGCTACACCTTC. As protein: CASSLTGPRYTF.

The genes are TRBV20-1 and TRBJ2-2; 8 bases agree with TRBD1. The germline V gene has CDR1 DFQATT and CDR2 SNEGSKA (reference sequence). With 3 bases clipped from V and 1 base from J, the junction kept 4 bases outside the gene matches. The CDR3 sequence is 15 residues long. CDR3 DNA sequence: TGCAGTGCTAGTGGAGGGACAGGGAACACCGGGGAGCTGTTTTTT. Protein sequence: CSASGGTGNTGELFF.

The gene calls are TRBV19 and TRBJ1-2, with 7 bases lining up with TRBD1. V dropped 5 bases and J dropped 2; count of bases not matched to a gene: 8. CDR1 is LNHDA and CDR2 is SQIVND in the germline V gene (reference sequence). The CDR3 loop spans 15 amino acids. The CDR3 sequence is CASSVTGVRNYGYTF. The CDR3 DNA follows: TGTGCCAGTAGTGTAACAGGGGTGAGGAACTATGGCTACACCTTC.

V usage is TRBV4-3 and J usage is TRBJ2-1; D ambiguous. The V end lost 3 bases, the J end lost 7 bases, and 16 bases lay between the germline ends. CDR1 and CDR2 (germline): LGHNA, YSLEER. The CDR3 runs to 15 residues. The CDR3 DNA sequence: TGCGCCAGCAGCCAGGATCTCCCTAGGTTAAATGAGCAGTTCTTC. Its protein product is CASSQDLPRLNEQFF.

The CDR3 region has the DNA TGTGCCAGCAGCTTGGAGGGACAGGGGATTGAGACCCAGTACTTC. As protein: CASSLEGQGIETQYF. V usage is TRBV5-6 and J usage is TRBJ2-5, with 10 nucleotides matching TRBD1. The CDR3 has 15 amino acids. V lost 0 bases, J lost 5 bases, and 4 bases stayed unmatched. CDR1 and CDR2 (germline): SGHDT, YYEEEE.

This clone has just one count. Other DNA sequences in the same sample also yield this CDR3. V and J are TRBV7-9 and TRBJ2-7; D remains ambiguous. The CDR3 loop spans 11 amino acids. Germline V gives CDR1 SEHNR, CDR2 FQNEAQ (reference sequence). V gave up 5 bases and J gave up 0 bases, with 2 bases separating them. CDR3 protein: CASSRSYEQYF. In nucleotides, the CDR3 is TGTGCCAGCAGCCGCTCCTACGAGCAGTACTTC.

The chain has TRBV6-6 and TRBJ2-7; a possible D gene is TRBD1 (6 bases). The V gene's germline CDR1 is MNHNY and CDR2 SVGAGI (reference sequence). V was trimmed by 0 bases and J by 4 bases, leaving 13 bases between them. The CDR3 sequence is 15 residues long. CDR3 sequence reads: CASSYSTGQGYEQYF. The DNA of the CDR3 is TGTGCCAGCAGTTACTCTACAGGGCAAGGTTACGAGCAGTACTTC.

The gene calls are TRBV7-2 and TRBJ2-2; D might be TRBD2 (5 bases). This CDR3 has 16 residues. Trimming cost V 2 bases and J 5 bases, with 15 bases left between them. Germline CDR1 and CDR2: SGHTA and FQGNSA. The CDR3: CASSLNRGPPTGELFF. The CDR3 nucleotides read TGTGCCAGCAGCTTAAACAGAGGGCCTCCTACCGGGGAGCTGTTTTTT.

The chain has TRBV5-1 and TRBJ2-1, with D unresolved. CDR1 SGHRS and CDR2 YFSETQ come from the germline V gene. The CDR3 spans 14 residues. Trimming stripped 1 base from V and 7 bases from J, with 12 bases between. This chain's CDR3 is CASSLSGKVNEQFF. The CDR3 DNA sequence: TGCGCCAGCAGCTTGTCTGGCAAAGTGAATGAGCAGTTCTTC.

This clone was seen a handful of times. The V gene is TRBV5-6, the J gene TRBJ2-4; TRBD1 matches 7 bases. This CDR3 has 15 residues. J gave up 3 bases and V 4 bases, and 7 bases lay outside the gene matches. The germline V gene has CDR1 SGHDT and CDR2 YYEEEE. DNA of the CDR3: TGTGCCAGCAGCAGCCGGGACAGCCACAAAAACATTCAGTACTTC. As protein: CASSSRDSHKNIQYF.

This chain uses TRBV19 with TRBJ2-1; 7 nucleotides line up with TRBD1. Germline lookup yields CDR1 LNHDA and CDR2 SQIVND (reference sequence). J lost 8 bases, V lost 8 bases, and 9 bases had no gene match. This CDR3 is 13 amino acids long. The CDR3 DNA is TGTGCCAGTTCATTACAGGGGAGACATGAGCAGTTCTTC. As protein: CASSLQGRHEQFF.

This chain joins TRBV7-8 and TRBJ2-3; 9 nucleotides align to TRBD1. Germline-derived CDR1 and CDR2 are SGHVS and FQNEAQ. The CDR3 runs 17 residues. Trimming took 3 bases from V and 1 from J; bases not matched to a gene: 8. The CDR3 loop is CASSLGQGRFGTDTQYF. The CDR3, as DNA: TGTGCCAGCAGCTTGGGACAGGGTCGTTTCGGCACAGATACGCAGTATTTT.

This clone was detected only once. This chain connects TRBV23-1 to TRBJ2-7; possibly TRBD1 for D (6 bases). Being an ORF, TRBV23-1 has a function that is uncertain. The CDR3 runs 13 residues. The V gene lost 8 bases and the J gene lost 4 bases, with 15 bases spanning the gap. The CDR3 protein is CASVGARHYEQYF. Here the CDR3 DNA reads TGCGCCAGCGTGGGGGCGCGACATTACGAGCAGTACTTC.

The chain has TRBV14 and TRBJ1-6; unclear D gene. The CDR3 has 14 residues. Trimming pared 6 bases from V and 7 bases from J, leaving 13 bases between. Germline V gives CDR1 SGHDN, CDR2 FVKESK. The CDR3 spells CASSLTRGNSPLHF. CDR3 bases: TGTGCCAGCAGTTTAACGCGGGGAAATTCACCCCTCCACTTT. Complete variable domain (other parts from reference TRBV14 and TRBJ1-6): EAGVTQFPSHSVIEKGQTVTLRCDPISGHDNLYWYRRVMGKEIKFLLHFVKESKQDESGMPNNRFLAERTGGTYSTLKVQPAELEDSGVYFCASSLTRGNSPLHFGNGTRLTVT.